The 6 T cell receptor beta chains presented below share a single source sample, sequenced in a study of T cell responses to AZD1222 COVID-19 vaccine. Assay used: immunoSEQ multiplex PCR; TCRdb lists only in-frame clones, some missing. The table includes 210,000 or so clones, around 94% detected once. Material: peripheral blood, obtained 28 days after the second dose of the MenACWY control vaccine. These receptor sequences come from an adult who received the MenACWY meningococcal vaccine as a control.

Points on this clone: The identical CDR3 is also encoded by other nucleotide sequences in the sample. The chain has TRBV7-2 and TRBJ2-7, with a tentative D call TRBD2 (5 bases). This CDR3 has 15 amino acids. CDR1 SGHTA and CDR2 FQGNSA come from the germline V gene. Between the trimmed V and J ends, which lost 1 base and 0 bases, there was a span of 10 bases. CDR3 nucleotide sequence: TGTGCCAGCAGCTTAGAAGGACTGGGCTCCTACGAGCAGTACTTC. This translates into CASSLEGLGSYEQYF.

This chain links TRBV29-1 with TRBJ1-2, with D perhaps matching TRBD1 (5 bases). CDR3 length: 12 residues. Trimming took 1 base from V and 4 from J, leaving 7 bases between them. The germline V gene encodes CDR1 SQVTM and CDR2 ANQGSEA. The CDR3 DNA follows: TGCAGCGTTGAAGGGACACCCTATGGCTACACCTTC. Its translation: CSVEGTPYGYTF.

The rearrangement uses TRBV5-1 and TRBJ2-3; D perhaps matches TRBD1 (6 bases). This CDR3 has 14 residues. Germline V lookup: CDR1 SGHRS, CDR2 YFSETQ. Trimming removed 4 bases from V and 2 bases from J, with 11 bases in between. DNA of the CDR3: TGCGCCAGCAGCGCAGGACAGATCACAGATACGCAGTATTTT. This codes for CASSAGQITDTQYF.

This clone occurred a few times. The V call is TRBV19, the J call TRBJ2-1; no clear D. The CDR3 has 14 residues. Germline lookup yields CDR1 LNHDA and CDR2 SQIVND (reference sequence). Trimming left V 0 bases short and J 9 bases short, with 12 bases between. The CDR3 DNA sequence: TGTGCCAGTAGTATAGATAAGCGCGGCTCTGAGCAGTTCTTC. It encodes CASSIDKRGSEQFF.

CDR3 loop: CASSIDLRDREKHF. For the CDR3, the DNA is TGTGCCAGTAGTATAGATCTTCGTGACAGAGAAAAGCATTTT. This chain connects TRBV19 to TRBJ1-5; a possible D gene is TRBD1 (5 bases). Germline CDR1 reads LNHDA; CDR2 reads SQIVND (reference sequence). The CDR3 is 14 amino acids. The V and J ends lost 0 bases and 14 bases respectively, with 17 bases between them.

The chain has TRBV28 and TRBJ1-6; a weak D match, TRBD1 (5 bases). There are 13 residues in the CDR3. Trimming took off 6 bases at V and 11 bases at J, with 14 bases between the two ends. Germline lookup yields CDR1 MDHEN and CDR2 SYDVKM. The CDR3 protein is CASSLHRKAPLHF. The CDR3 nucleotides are TGTGCCAGCAGCTTACACAGGAAAGCACCCCTCCACTTT.